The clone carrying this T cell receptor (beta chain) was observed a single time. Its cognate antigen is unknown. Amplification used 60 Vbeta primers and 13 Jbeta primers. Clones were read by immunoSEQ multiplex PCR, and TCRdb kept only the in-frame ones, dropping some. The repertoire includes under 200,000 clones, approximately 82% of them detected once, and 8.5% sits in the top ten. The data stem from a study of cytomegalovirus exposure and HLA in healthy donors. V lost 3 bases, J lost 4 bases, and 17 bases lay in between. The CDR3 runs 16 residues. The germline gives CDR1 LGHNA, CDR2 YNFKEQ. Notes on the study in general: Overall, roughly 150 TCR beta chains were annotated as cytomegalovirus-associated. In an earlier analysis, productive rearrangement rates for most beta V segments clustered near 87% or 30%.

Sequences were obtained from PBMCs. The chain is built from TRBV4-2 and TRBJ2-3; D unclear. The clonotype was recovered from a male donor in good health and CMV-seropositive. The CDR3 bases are TGTGCCAGCAGCCAGAGTCAAAATGCTAGGCCAGATACGCAGTATTTT. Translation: CASSQSQNARPDTQYF.